This T cell receptor (beta chain) originates from a study of cytomegalovirus exposure and HLA in healthy donors. About the study: The 100 to 150 validation repertoires were reported in a later analysis to have been generated on the same platform as the 666 first-cohort repertoires. Study-level results: In vitro assays verified that three CMV-associated chains recognized CMV antigens specifically.

Concerning this clone: The antigen is unknown.

The table came from immunoSEQ multiplex PCR; TCRdb's copy has only in-frame clones and leaves some out. The data show 50,000 to 70,000 clones, about 95% seen once. Per germline, CDR1 MDHEN and CDR2 SYDVKM. V shed 2 bases, J shed 2 bases, and the junction held 5 bases outside the gene matches. The CDR3 sequence is 15 residues long. The sample comprised PBMCs. The TCR comes from a woman under 30 in good health and CMV-seropositive. The chain uses TRBV28 and TRBJ2-7; 8 nucleotides match TRBD1. The CDR3 DNA reads as TGTGCCAGCAGTTTAGCCCGACAGGGGACCTACGAGCAGTACTTC. As protein: CASSLARQGTYEQYF.